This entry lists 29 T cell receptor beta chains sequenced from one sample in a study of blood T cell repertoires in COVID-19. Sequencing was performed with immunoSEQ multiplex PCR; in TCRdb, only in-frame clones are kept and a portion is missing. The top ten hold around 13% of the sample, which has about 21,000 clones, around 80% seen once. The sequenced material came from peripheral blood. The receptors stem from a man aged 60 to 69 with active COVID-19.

The CDR3 nucleotides read TGTGCCAGTAGTATGAGGGAAACTAACAATGAGCAGTTCTTC. Translating it yields CASSMRETNNEQFF. The V call is TRBV19, the J call TRBJ2-1; a possible D gene is TRBD2 (5 bases). V was pared by 3 bases and J by 5 bases, with 11 bases between. Germline V CDR1 and CDR2: LNHDA, SQIVND (reference sequence). This CDR3 spans 14 amino acids. Full variable domain (outside the CDR3, taken from reference TRBV19 and TRBJ2-1): DGGITQSPKYLFRKEGQNVTLSCEQNLNHDAMYWYRQDPGQGLRLIYYSQIVNDFQKGDIAEGYSVSREKKESFPLTVTSAQKNPTAFYLCASSMRETNNEQFFGPGTRLTVL.

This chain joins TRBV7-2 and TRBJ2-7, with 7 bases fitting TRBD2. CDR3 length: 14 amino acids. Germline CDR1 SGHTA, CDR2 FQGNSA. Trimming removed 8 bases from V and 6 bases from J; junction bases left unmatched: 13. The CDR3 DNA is TGTGCCAGCGTCTTGGCGGGAGCTTCTGGCGAGCAGTACTTC. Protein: CASVLAGASGEQYF.

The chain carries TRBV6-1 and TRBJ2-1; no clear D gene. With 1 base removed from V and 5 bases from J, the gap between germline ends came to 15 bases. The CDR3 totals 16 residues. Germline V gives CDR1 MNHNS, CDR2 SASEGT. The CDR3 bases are TGTGCCAGCAGTGAAGTTAGGAACAGCTTTAACAATGAGCAGTTCTTC. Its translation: CASSEVRNSFNNEQFF.

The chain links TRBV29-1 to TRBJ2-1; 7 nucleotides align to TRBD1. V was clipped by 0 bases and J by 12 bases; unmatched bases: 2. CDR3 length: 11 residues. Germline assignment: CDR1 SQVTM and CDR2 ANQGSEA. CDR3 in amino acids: CSVEDRTGQFF. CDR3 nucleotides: TGCAGCGTTGAAGATCGGACAGGGCAGTTCTTC.

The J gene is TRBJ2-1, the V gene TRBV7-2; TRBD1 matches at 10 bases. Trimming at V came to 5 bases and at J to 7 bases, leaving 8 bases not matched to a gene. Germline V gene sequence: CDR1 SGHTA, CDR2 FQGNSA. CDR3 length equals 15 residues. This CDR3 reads CASSTTGGPTNEQFF. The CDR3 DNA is TGTGCCAGCAGCACGACAGGGGGCCCTACGAATGAGCAGTTCTTC.

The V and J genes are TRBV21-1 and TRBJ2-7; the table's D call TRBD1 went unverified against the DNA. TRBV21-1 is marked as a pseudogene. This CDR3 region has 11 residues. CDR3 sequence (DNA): TGTGCCAGACAGGAACCCTACGAGCAGTACTTC. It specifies CARQEPYEQYF.

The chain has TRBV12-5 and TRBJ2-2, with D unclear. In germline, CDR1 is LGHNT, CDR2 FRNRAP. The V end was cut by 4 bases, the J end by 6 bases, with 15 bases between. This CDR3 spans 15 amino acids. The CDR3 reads CASGSPRNPSGELFF. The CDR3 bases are TGTGCTAGTGGTTCCCCCAGGAACCCTTCCGGGGAGCTGTTTTTT. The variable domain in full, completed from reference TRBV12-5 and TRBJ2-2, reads DARVTQTPRHKVTEMGQEVTMRCQPILGHNTVFWYRQTMMQGLELLAYFRNRAPLDDSGMPKDRFSAEMPDATLATLKIQPSEPRDSAVYFCASGSPRNPSGELFFGEGSRLTVL.

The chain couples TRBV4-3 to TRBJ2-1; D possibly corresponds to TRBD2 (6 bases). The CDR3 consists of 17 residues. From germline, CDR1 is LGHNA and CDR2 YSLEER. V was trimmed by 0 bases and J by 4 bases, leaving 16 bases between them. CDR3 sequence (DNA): TGCGCCAGCAGCCAAGATCTTAGTCGCGGGGTGTACAATGAGCAGTTCTTC. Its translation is CASSQDLSRGVYNEQFF.

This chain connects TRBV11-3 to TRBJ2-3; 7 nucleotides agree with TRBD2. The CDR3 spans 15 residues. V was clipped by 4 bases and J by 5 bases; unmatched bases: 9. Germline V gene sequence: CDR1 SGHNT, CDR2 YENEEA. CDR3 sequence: CASSYAGVRGDTQYF. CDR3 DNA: TGTGCCAGCAGCTATGCGGGAGTTCGGGGAGATACGCAGTATTTT.

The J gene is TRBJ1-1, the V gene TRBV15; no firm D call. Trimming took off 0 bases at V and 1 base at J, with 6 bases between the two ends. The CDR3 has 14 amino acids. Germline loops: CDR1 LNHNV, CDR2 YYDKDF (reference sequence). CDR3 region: CATSRERANTEAFF. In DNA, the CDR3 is TGTGCCACCAGCAGAGAAAGAGCGAACACTGAAGCTTTCTTT.

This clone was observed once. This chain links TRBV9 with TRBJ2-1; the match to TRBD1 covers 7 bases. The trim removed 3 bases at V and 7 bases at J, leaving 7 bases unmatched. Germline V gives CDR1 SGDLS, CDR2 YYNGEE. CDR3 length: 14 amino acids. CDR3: CASSAGGNRNEQFF. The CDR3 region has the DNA TGTGCCAGCAGCGCAGGGGGAAATCGGAATGAGCAGTTCTTC.

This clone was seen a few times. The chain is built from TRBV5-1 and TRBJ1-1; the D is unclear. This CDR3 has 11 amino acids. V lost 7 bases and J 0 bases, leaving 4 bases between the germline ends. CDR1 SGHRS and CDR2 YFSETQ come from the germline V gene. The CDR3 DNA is TGCGCCAGCCGAGTGAACACTGAAGCTTTCTTT. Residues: CASRVNTEAFF.

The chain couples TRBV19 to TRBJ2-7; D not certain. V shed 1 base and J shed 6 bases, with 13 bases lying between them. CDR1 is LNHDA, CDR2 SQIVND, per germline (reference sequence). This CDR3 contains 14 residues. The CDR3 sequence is CASSIGPGFGEQYF. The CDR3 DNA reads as TGTGCCAGTAGTATAGGCCCCGGGTTCGGCGAGCAGTACTTC.

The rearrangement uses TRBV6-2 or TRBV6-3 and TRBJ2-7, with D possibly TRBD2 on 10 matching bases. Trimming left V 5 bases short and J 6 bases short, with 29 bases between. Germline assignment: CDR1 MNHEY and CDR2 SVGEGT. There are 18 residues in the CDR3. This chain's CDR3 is CASSAGTGRLAGDREQYF. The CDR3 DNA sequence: TGTGCCAGCAGTGCCGGGACAGGGAGGCTAGCGGGAGACCGCGAGCAGTACTTC.

CDR3 amino acids: CASSRGDLNYNEQFF. The CDR3, as DNA: TGTGCCAGCAGCCGGGGTGACCTAAACTACAATGAGCAGTTCTTC. This chain connects TRBV7-9 to TRBJ2-1; possibly TRBD2 for D (5 bases). The CDR3 runs to 15 residues. Germline values: CDR1 SEHNR, CDR2 FQNEAQ (reference sequence). Trimming stripped 5 bases from V and 3 bases from J, with 14 bases between.

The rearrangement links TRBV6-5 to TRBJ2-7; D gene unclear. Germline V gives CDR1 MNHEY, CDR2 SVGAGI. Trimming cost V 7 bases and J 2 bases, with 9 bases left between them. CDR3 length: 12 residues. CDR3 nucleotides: TGTGCCAGCATGGCCCCGACCTACGAGCAGTACTTC. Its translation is CASMAPTYEQYF.

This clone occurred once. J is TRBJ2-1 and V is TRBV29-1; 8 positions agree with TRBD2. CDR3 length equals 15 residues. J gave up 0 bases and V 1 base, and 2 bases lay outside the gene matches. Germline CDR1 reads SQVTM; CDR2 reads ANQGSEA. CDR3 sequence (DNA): TGCAGCGTTGAAGGTACTAGCGGCTCCTACAATGAGCAGTTCTTC. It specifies CSVEGTSGSYNEQFF.

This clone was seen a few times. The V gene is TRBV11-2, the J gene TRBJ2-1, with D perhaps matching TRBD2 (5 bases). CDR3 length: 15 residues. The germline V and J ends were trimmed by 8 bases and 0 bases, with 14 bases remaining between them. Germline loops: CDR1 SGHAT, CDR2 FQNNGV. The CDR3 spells CASCSGPSSYNEQFF. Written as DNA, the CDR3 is TGTGCCAGCTGCAGCGGTCCGAGCTCCTACAATGAGCAGTTCTTC.

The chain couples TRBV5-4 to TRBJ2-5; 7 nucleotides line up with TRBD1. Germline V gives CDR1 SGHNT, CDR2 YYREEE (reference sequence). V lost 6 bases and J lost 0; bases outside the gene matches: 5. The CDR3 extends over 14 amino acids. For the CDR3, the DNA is TGTGCCAGCAAACTGGACAGGTACCAAGAGACCCAGTACTTC. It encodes CASKLDRYQETQYF.

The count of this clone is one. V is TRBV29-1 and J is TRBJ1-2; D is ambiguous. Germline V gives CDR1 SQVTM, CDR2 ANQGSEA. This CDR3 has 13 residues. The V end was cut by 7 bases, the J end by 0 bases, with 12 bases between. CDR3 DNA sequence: TGCAGCGCTCTAACCGTCTCTAACTATGGCTACACCTTC. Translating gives CSALTVSNYGYTF.

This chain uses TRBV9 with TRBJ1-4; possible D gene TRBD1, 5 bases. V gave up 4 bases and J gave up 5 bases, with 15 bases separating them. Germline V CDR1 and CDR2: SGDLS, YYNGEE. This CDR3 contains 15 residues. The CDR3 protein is CASSLSGEVNEKLFF. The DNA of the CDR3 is TGTGCCAGCAGCCTTTCGGGGGAGGTGAATGAAAAACTGTTTTTT.

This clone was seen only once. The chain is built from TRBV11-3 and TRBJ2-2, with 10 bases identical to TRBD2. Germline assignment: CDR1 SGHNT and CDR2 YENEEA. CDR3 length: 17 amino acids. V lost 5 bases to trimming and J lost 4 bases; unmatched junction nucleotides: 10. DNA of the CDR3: TGTGCCAGCAGCCCGAACCCGACTAGCGGGCTCACCGGGGAGCTGTTTTTT. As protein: CASSPNPTSGLTGELFF.

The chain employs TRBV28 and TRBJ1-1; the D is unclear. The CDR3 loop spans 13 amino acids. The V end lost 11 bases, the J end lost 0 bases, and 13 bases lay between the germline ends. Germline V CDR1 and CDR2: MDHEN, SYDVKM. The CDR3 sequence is CAGKGSLNTEAFF. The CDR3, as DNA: TGTGCCGGTAAAGGGAGTTTGAACACTGAAGCTTTCTTT.

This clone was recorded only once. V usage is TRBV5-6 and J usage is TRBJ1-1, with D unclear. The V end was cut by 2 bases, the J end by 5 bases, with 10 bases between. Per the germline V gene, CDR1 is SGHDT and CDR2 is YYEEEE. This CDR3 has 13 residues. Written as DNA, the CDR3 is TGTGCCAGCAGCTTCGCAGTGGAGACTGAAGCTTTCTTT. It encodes CASSFAVETEAFF.

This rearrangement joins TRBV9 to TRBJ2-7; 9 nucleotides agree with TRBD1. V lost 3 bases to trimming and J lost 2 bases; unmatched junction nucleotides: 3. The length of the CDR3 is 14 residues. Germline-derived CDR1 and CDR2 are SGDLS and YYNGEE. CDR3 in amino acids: CASSEQGATYEQYF. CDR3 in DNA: TGTGCCAGCAGCGAACAGGGGGCTACCTACGAGCAGTACTTC.

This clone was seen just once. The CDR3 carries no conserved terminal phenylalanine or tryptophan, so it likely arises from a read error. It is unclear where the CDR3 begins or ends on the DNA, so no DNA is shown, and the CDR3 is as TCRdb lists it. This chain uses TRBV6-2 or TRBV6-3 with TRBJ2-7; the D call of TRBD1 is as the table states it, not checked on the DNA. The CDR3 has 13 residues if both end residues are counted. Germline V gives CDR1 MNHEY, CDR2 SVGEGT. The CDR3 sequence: CASSYSTGTGPFI.

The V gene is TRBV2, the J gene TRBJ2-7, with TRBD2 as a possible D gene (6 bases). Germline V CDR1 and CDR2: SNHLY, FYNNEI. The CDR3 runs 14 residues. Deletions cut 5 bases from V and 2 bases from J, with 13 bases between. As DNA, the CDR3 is TGTGCCAGCAGTTCTCGGGACTTTACCTACGAGCAGTACTTC. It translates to CASSSRDFTYEQYF.

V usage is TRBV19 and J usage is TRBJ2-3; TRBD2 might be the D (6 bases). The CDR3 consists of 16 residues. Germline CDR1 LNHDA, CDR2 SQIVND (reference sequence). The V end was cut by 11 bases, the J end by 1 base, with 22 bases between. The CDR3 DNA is TGTGCCTCCCAGCAGGCGGGACTCCTGGGCACAGATACGCAGTATTTT. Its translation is CASQQAGLLGTDTQYF.

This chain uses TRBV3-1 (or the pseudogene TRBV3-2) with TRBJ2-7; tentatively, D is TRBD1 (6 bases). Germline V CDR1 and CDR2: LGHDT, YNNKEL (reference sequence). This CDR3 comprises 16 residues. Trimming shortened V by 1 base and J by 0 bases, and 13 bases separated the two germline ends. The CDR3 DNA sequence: TGTGCCAGCAGCCAAGCACAGGGCCCAGCCTCCTACGAGCAGTACTTC. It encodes CASSQAQGPASYEQYF.